This TCR beta chain was obtained from a study of cytomegalovirus exposure and HLA in healthy donors (dated by TCRdb to between 2016 and 2019). For the study in its entirety: A later analysis indicated that the 130 or so validation repertoires were generated on the platform also employed for the 600 to 750 repertoires of the first cohort. The study aimed to test whether cataloging public T cell receptors could reveal signatures of past pathogen exposure. Besides the first cohort of more than 650 subjects, a separate validation cohort made up of some 110 different subjects was used. To predict cytomegalovirus infection status, the study brought together high-throughput TCR immunosequencing, statistical association of individual TCRs with disease status, and machine learning. The paper as a whole reports these results and caveats: A later analysis had no HLA typing for the validation cohort, so co-occurrence there was scored across all 110 or so repertoires. In a later analysis, TCRs clustered in the first cohort were found to also tend to co-occur in the 120 or so validation repertoires, with 85% to 95% of cluster scores above 0. The study gave a list of more than 150 TCR beta chains associated with cytomegalovirus. A few of the identified cytomegalovirus-associated TCR beta chains were confirmed in vitro to be specific for cytomegalovirus antigens. Across donors, most TCR sequences were observed very rarely, whereas some public TCRs were present in many individuals. The classifier was reported to diagnose cytomegalovirus status with high specificity and sensitivity in both the original and validation cohorts. It was suggested by the authors that the approach could potentially be generalized to other disease states and immunological phenotypes.

The library was built by means of the immunoSEQ multiplex PCR assay. Turning to the authors' computational methods: A statistical classification framework was developed to diagnose cytomegalovirus status using the catalog of TCR beta chain sequences. As stored in TCRdb, this immuneACCESS dataset retains in-frame rearrangements with V and J assigned. A fraction of the clones does not appear; measured against another copy, unresolved V genes explain less than half of the discrepancy, and the remainder lacks a known reason. D and trimming come from the DNA, and the V and J calls and clone size come from that table. The sample has 280,000 or so clones on record, roughly 90% of them singletons. Approximately 0.95% of the sample is in the top ten clones. In the case of this clone: No antigen is known for it. One base away there is no much larger clone; base qualities are not given.

The germline V gene (reference sequence) specifies SGHNT as CDR1 and YYREEE as CDR2. Trimming takes 4 bases off V and 5 bases off J; junction bases not matched to a gene: 19. Reading from cysteine to phenylalanine, the CDR3 counts 18 amino acids. The read is trimmed to its CDR3 DNA, 54 bases read in frame from base 1. The donors belonged to the validation cohort of over a hundred subjects, which was separate from the approximately 700-subject first cohort. This sequence was found in a woman aged 18-29 years in good health and CMV-seronegative. The V and J genes are TRBV5-4 and TRBJ1-2; TRBD1 fits 8 bases in the junction. The sequenced material came from PBMCs. The nucleotide sequence is given as TGTGCCAGCAGCCCTGTGAAAGCGGACAGGGTCCTAACATATGGCTACACCTTC. The resulting protein is CASSPVKADRVLTYGYTF.